A single sample gave rise to the 8 T cell receptor beta chains below, sequenced in a study of blood T cell repertoires in COVID-19. The table came from immunoSEQ multiplex PCR; TCRdb's copy has only in-frame clones and leaves some out. The sample lists more than 75,000 clones, approximately 90% occurring once. Sequencing input: peripheral blood. The receptors derive from a man aged 25 to 45 with acute or convalescent COVID-19.

The chain carries TRBV28 and TRBJ1-5; D is possibly TRBD1 (6 bases). Germline V gene sequence: CDR1 MDHEN, CDR2 SYDVKM. The CDR3 spans 15 residues. V dropped 7 bases and J dropped 3 bases, with 16 bases sitting between them. CDR3 DNA sequence: TGTGCCAGCAATCAACAGGGCGCCCTCAATCAGCCCCAGCATTTT. This codes for CASNQQGALNQPQHF.

V and J are TRBV6-1 and TRBJ2-5; tentative D call: TRBD1 (5 bases). V shed 2 bases and J shed 4 bases, with 14 bases lying between them. CDR1 and CDR2 (germline): MNHNS, SASEGT. The CDR3 consists of 15 residues. This CDR3 is CASSENGQGVETQYF. The CDR3 nucleotides read TGTGCCAGCAGTGAAAACGGCCAGGGCGTAGAGACCCAGTACTTC.

The chain employs TRBV5-1 and TRBJ2-7; D gene ambiguous. V dropped 4 bases and J dropped 3 bases, with 11 bases sitting between them. Germline assignment: CDR1 SGHRS and CDR2 YFSETQ. The CDR3 totals 13 residues. CDR3 sequence: CASSVSPGYEQYF. The CDR3 DNA sequence: TGCGCCAGCAGCGTATCCCCGGGCTACGAGCAGTACTTC.

The chain joins TRBV5-1 to TRBJ2-5; 7 nucleotides agree with TRBD1. Germline lookup yields CDR1 SGHRS and CDR2 YFSETQ. V gave up 5 bases and J gave up 3 bases; unmatched junction bases: 10. The CDR3 sequence is 15 residues long. CDR3 protein: CASRLRGQSEETQYF. The CDR3 nucleotides are TGCGCCAGCAGGCTCCGGGGACAGAGCGAAGAGACCCAGTACTTC.

The V and J genes are TRBV27 and TRBJ2-2; D is perhaps TRBD1 (6 bases). V dropped 3 bases and J dropped 0 bases, with 11 bases sitting between them. CDR1 and CDR2 from the germline V gene are MNHEY and SMNVEV (reference sequence). The length of the CDR3 is 16 residues. The CDR3 sequence: CASSLRGTPNTGELFF. The CDR3 DNA is TGTGCCAGCAGTTTGAGGGGGACGCCGAACACCGGGGAGCTGTTTTTT.

This clone was detected once. This rearrangement joins TRBV11-3 to TRBJ2-3; 15 bases are shared with TRBD2. CDR3 length: 19 residues. With 1 base clipped from V and 4 bases from J, the junction kept 9 bases outside the gene matches. CDR1 and CDR2 (germline): SGHNT, YENEEA. The CDR3 bases are TGTGCCAGCAGCTTAGGGGTCGGACTAGCGGGAGGGTCGGCAGATACGCAGTATTTT. Its translation: CASSLGVGLAGGSADTQYF. The full variable domain, with the rest looked up from reference TRBV11-3 and TRBJ2-3, is EAGVVQSPRYKIIEKKQPVAFWCNPISGHNTLYWYLQNLGQGPELLIRYENEEAVDDSQLPKDRFSAERLKGVDSTLKIQPAELGDSAVYLCASSLGVGLAGGSADTQYFGPGTRLTVL.

This chain uses TRBV20-1 with TRBJ2-1, with TRBD1 identical over 7 bases. Germline CDR1 DFQATT, CDR2 SNEGSKA (reference sequence). The CDR3 has 14 residues. V was clipped by 3 bases and J by 4 bases; unmatched bases: 6. The CDR3 DNA reads TGCAGTGCTAGTTCCGGGACAGCTTACAATGAGCAGTTCTTC. Its protein product is CSASSGTAYNEQFF.

This clone was seen a single time. J is TRBJ1-2 and V is TRBV7-2; D is possibly TRBD1 (6 bases). V was trimmed by 5 bases and J by 3 bases, leaving 22 bases between them. The V gene's germline CDR1 is SGHTA and CDR2 FQGNSA. The CDR3 extends over 17 amino acids. The CDR3 DNA follows: TGTGCCAGCAGCAAACCTACAGGGAAGGGGTTGGACTATGGCTACACCTTC. Translating it yields CASSKPTGKGLDYGYTF.